This entry concerns a single T cell receptor (beta chain). Antigen: not known. Germline assignment: CDR1 LGHDT and CDR2 YNNKEL (reference sequence). The CDR3 has 17 residues. The V and J ends lost 4 bases and 7 bases, in that order; junction bases with no gene match: 15. Sequenced by immunoSEQ multiplex PCR; TCRdb stores in-frame clones only, minus some. Among 150,000 to 200,000 clones listed, roughly 90% were seen once. This specimen belongs to a study of T cell responses to AZD1222 COVID-19 vaccine. Study results and caveats: The study identified only six AZD1222 recipients as seropositive at baseline. Sampled repertoires all dated from after the peak T cell response.

V gene TRBV3-1 (or the pseudogene TRBV3-2) combines with J gene TRBJ2-2; 7 positions match TRBD2. This receptor was obtained from an adult in good health. The sample here was peripheral blood, taken on day 0 of AZD1222 vaccination. In nucleotides, the CDR3 is TGTGCCAGCAGCCCCGGCGGGAGATGGGCTGGGAGCGGGGAGCTGTTTTTT. Protein sequence: CASSPGGRWAGSGELFF.